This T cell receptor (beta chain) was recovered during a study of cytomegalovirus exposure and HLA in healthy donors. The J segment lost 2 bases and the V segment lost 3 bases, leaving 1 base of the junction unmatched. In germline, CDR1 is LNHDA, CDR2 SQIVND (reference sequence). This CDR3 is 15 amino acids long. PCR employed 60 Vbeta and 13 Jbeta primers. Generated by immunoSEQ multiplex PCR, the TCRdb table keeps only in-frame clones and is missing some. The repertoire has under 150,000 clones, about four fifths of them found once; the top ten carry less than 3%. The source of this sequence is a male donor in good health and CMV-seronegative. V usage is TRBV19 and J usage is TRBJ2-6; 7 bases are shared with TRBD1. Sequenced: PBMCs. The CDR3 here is CASSMTGTGANVLTF. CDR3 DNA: TGTGCCAGTAGTATGACAGGGACTGGGGCCAACGTCCTGACTTTC.